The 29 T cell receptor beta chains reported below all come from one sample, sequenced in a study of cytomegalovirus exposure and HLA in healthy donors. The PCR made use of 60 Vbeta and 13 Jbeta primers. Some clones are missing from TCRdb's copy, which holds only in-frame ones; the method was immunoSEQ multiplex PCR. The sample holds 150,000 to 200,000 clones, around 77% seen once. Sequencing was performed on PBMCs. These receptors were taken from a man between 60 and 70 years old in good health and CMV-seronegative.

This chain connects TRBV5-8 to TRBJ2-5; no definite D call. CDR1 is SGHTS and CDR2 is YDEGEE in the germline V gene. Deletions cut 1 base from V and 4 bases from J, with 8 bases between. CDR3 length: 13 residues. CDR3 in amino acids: CASSLTVVETQYF. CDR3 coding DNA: TGTGCCAGCAGCTTGACGGTGGTAGAGACCCAGTACTTC.

The CDR3 here is CASSLGFGGPTDTQYF. Written as DNA, the CDR3 is TGTGCCAGCAGCTTAGGATTCGGGGGGCCCACAGATACGCAGTATTTT. The V and J genes are TRBV7-9 and TRBJ2-3; D is possibly TRBD2 (7 bases). Germline V CDR1 and CDR2: SEHNR, FQNEAQ (reference sequence). This CDR3 contains 16 residues. The V end lost 1 base, the J end lost 2 bases, and 13 bases lay between the germline ends.

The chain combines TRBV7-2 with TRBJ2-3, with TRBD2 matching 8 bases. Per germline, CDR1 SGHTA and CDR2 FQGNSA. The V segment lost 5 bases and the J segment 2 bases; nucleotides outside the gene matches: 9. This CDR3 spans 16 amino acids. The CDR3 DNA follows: TGTGCCAGCAGCGGACTAGCCCAGATGACCACAGATACGCAGTATTTT. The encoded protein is CASSGLAQMTTDTQYF.

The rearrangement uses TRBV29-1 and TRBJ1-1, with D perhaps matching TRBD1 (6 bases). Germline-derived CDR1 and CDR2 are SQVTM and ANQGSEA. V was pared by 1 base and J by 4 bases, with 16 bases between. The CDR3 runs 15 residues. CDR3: CSVEVLGAVSTEAFF. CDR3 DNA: TGCAGCGTTGAAGTACTGGGGGCGGTAAGCACTGAAGCTTTCTTT.

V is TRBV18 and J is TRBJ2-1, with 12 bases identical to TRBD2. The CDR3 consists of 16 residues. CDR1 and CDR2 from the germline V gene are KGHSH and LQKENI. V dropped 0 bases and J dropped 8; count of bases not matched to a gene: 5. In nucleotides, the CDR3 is TGTGCCAGCTCACCACCGGCTAGCGGGGGGGCCGATGAGCAGTTCTTC. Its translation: CASSPPASGGADEQFF.

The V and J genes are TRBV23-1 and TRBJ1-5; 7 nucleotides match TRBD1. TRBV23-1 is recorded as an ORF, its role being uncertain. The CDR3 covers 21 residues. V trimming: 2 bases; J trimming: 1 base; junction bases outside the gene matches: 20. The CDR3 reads CASSQTSADRAVFVSNQPQHF. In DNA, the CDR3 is TGCGCCAGCAGTCAAACCTCCGCCGACAGGGCGGTTTTTGTGAGCAATCAGCCCCAGCATTTT.

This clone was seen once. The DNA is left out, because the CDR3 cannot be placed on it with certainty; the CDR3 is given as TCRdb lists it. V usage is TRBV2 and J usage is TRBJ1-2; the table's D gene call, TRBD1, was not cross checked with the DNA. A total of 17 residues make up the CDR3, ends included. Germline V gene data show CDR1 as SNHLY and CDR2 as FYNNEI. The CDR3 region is CASTSEWGTGANYGYPF.

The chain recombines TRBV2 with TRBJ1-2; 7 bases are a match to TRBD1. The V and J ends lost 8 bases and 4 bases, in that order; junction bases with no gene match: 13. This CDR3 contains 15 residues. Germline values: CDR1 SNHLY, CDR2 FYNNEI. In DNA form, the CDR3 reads TGTGCCAGCGGGGGAGACAGGGCAGGCGGCTATGGCTACACCTTC. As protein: CASGGDRAGGYGYTF.

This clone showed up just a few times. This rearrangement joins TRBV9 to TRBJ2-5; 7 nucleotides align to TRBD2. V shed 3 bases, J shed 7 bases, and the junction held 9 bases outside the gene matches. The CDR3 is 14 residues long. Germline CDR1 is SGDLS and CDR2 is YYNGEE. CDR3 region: CASSDLERGGTQYF. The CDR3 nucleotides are TGTGCCAGCAGCGACCTCGAGCGGGGCGGGACCCAGTACTTC.

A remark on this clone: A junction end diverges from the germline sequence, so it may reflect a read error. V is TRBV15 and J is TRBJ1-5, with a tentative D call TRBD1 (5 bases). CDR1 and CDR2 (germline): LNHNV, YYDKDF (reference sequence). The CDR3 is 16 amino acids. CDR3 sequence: CAVDGGNRIGNQPQNF. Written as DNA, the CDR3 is TGTGCCGTCGACGGGGGAAACAGAATTGGCAATCAGCCCCAGAATTTT.

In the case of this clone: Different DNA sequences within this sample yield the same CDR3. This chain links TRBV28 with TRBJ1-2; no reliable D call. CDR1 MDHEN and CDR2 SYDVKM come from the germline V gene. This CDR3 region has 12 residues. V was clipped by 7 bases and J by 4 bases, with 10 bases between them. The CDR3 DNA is TGTGCCAGCACTTCGGTTGCCTATGGCTACACCTTC. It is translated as CASTSVAYGYTF.

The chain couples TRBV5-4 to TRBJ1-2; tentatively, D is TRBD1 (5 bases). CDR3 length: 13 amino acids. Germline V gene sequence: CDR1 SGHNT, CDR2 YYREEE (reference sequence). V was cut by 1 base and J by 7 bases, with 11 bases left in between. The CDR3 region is CASSLQGIGGYTF. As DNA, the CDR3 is TGTGCCAGCAGCTTGCAGGGTATTGGTGGCTACACCTTC.

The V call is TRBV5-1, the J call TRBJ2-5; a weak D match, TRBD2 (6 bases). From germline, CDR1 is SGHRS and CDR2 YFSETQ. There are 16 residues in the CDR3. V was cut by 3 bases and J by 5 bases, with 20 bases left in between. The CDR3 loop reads CASSSGGTQSWETQYF. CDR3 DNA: TGCGCCAGCAGCTCGGGCGGGACCCAGAGCTGGGAGACCCAGTACTTC.

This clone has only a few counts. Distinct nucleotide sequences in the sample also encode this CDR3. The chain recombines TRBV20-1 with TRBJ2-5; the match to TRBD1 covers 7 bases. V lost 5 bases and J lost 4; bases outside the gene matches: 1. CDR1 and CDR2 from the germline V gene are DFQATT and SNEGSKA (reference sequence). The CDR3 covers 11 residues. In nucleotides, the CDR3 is TGCAGTGCTGCAGGGGGAGAGACCCAGTACTTC. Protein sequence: CSAAGGETQYF.

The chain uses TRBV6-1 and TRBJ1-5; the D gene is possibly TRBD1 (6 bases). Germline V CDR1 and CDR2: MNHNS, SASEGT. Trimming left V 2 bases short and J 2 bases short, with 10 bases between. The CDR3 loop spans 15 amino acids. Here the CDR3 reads CASSEPAGGNQPQHF. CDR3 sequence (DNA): TGTGCCAGCAGTGAACCGGCAGGGGGCAATCAGCCCCAGCATTTT.

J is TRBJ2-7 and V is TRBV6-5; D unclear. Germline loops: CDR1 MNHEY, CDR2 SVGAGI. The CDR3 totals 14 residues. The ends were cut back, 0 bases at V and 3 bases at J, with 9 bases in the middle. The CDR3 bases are TGTGCCAGCAGTTACTCGAACAGAGACTACGAGCAGTACTTC. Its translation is CASSYSNRDYEQYF.

CDR3 DNA sequence: TGTGCCAGCAAACCATCGGCAGGGGGGAACGGGAGGGCCAATGAGCAGTTCTTC. Translated: CASKPSAGGNGRANEQFF. This sequence joins TRBV2 and TRBJ2-1, with TRBD2 as a possible D gene (8 bases). The germline V and J ends were trimmed by 7 bases and 6 bases, with 28 bases remaining between them. The germline gives CDR1 SNHLY, CDR2 FYNNEI. CDR3 length equals 18 residues.

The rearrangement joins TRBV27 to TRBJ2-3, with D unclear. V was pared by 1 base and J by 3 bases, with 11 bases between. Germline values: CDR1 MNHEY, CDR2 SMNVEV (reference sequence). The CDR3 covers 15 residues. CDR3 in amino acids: CASSLWAGFTDTQYF. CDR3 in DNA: TGTGCCAGCAGTTTATGGGCAGGCTTTACAGATACGCAGTATTTT.

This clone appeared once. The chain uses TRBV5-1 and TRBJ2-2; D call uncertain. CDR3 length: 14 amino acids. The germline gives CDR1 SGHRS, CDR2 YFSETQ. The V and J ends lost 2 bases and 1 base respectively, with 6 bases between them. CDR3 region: CASSFVENTGELFF. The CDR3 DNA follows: TGCGCCAGCAGCTTTGTAGAGAACACCGGGGAGCTGTTTTTT.

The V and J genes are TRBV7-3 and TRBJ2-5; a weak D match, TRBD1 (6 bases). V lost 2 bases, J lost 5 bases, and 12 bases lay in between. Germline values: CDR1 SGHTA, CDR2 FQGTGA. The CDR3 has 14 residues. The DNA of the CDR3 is TGTGCCAGCAGCTTATCCGGGACACGGGAGACCCAGTACTTC. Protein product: CASSLSGTRETQYF.

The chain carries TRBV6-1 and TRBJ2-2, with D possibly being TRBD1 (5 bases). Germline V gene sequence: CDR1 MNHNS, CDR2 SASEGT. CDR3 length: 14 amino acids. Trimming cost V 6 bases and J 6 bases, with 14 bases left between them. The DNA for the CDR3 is TGTGCCAGCAGCCTGGACAACAACGCCGGGGAGCTGTTTTTT. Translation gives CASSLDNNAGELFF.

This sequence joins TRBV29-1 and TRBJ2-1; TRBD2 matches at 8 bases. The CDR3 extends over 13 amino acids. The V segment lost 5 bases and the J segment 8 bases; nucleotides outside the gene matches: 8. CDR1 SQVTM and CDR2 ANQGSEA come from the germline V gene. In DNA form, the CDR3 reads TGCAGCGTTTCGAAGCGGGAGAGGCATGAGCAGTTCTTC. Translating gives CSVSKRERHEQFF.

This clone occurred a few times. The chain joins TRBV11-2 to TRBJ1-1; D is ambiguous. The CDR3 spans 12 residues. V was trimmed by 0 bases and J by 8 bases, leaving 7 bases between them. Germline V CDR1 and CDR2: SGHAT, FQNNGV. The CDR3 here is CASSLDGLEAFF. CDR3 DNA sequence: TGTGCCAGCAGCTTAGACGGACTGGAAGCTTTCTTT.

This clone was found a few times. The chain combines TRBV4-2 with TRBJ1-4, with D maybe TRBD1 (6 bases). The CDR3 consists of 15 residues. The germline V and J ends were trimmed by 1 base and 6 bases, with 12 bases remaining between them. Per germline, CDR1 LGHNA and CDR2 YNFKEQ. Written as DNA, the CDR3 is TGTGCCAGCAGCCAAGTCTGGGACATTGATGAAAAACTGTTTTTT. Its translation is CASSQVWDIDEKLFF.

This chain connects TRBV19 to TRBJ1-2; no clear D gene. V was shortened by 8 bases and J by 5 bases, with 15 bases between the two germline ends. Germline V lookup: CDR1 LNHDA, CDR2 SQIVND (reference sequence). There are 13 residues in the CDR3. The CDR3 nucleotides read TGTGCCAGTCGCTCCCCGGGAGGGTATGGCTACACCTTC. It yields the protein CASRSPGGYGYTF.

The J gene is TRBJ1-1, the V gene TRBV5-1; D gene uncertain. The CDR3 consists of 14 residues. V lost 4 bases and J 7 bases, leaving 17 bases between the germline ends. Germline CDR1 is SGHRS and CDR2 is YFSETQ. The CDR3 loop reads CASSTTVAKSEAFF. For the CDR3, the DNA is TGCGCCAGCAGCACCACGGTAGCCAAGAGTGAAGCTTTCTTT.

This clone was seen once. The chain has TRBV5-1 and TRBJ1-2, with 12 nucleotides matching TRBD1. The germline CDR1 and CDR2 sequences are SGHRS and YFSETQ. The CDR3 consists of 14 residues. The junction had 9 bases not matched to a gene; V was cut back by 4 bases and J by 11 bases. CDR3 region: CASSAGTGGLGYTF. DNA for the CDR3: TGCGCCAGCAGCGCCGGGACAGGGGGCTTGGGGTACACCTTC.

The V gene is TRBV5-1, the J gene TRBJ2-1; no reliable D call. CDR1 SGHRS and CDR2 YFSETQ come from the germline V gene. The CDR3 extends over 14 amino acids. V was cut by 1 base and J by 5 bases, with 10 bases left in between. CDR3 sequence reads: CASSLRGPHNEQFF. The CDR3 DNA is TGCGCCAGCAGCTTGCGCGGTCCTCACAATGAGCAGTTCTTC.

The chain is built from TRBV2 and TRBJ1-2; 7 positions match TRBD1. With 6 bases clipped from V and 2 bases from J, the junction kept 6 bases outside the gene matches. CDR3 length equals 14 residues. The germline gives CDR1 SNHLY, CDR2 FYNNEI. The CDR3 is CASSQPGQNYGYTF. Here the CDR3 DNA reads TGTGCCAGCAGCCAGCCGGGACAGAACTATGGCTACACCTTC.